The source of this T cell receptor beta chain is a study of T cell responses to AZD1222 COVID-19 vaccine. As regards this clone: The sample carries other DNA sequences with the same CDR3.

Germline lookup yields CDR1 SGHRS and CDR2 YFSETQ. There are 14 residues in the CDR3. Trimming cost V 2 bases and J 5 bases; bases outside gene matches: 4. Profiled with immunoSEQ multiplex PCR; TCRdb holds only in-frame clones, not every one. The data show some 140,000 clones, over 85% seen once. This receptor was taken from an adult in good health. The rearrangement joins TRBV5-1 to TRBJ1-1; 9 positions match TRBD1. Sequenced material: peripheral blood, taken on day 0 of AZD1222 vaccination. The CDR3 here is CASSLGTGYTEAFF. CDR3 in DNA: TGCGCCAGCAGCTTAGGGACAGGGTATACTGAAGCTTTCTTT.